This TCR beta chain was sequenced during a study of blood T cell repertoires in COVID-19. Overall study: Sources were T cells, B-cell-depleted T cells, or PBMCs; the material itself was cDNA or gDNA.

Note on this clone: Other DNA sequences of this sample code for an identical CDR3.

Per the germline V gene, CDR1 is LGHDT and CDR2 is YNNKEL (reference sequence). This CDR3 region has 14 residues. The V end was cut by 1 base, the J end by 4 bases, with 8 bases between. Using immunoSEQ multiplex PCR, the repertoire was profiled, and TCRdb retains in-frame clones only, with some absent. The table includes a few hundred thousand clones, about 83% detected once. This TCR came from a woman in her forties who had recovered from COVID-19. The material sequenced was PBMCs or T cells enriched from blood (not recorded which). V and J are TRBV3-1 (or the pseudogene TRBV3-2) and TRBJ2-1, with D possibly being TRBD1 (5 bases). This CDR3 reads CASSQVGRYNEQFF. The CDR3 nucleotides read TGTGCCAGCAGCCAAGTGGGGCGGTACAATGAGCAGTTCTTC.